A selection of T cell receptor beta chains follows, all from one sample in a study of cytomegalovirus exposure and HLA in healthy donors. The repertoire was sequenced with immunoSEQ multiplex PCR; TCRdb's copy has only in-frame clones and lacks some. The sample includes some 90,000 clones, approximately 96% of them seen just once. The sequencing sample was made of PBMCs. The source of these receptors is a man between 18 and 35 years old in good health and CMV-seronegative. The CDR3 runs from the conserved cysteine through the conserved F or W. Each record gives: D gene, clone size, J gene, V gene, CDR3 DNA, CDR3 protein. D genes are given only for firm matches. Clone size is given for some rows only: seen once, a few or many times, or a class if the clone is expanded.

d_call: TRBD1; clone_size: .; j_call: TRBJ2-1; v_call: TRBV27; cdr3_nt: TGTGCCAGCAGTAGAAGGGGACAGGGGGCATTCCCCAACAATGAGCAGTTCTTC; cdr3_aa: CASSRRGQGAFPNNEQFF
d_call: .; clone_size: .; j_call: TRBJ2-1; v_call: TRBV4-2; cdr3_nt: TGTGCCAGCAGCCAAGACGAGAAGTCAGGGTTGTACAATGAGCAGTTCTTC; cdr3_aa: CASSQDEKSGLYNEQFF
d_call: .; clone_size: .; j_call: TRBJ2-5; v_call: TRBV11-3; cdr3_nt: TGTGCCAGCAGCTCTGCGCGTCACCAAGAGACCCAGTACTTC; cdr3_aa: CASSSARHQETQYF
d_call: .; clone_size: .; j_call: TRBJ2-3; v_call: TRBV28; cdr3_nt: TGTGCCAGTCTCGACATAGGCACAGATACGCAGTATTTT; cdr3_aa: CASLDIGTDTQYF
d_call: .; clone_size: .; j_call: TRBJ2-7; v_call: TRBV5-1; cdr3_nt: TGCGCCAGCAGCTCCGCTGGGACTGGGCCCCACGAGCAGTACTTC; cdr3_aa: CASSSAGTGPHEQYF
d_call: TRBD1; clone_size: .; j_call: TRBJ2-4; v_call: TRBV2; cdr3_nt: TGTGCCAGCAGGGGACAGGGGTTGGGTAAAAACATTCAGTACTTC; cdr3_aa: CASRGQGLGKNIQYF
d_call: TRBD1; clone_size: .; j_call: TRBJ1-5; v_call: TRBV15; cdr3_nt: TGTGCCACCAGCAGAGATCTGGGCAGGGGGCATCAGCCCCAGCATTTT; cdr3_aa: CATSRDLGRGHQPQHF
d_call: .; clone_size: .; j_call: TRBJ2-1; v_call: TRBV29-1; cdr3_nt: TGCAGCGTTGAAGAGGGGGGTCTTTCCTACAATGAGCAGTTCTTC; cdr3_aa: CSVEEGGLSYNEQFF
d_call: TRBD1; clone_size: .; j_call: TRBJ2-5; v_call: TRBV7-9; cdr3_nt: TGTGCCAGCAGCTTTGGACCGGGACAGGAAGACTTC; cdr3_aa: CASSFGPGQEDF
d_call: .; clone_size: .; j_call: TRBJ1-5; v_call: TRBV13; cdr3_nt: TGTGCCAGCAGCCGGGGCCGAAAGATAGACAGGAGTAATCAGCCCCAGCATTTT; cdr3_aa: CASSRGRKIDRSNQPQHF
d_call: .; clone_size: .; j_call: TRBJ2-2; v_call: TRBV15; cdr3_nt: TGTGCCACCAGCAGAGATTTCCTCGGGGAGCTGTTTTTT; cdr3_aa: CATSRDFLGELFF
d_call: .; clone_size: .; j_call: TRBJ1-5; v_call: TRBV4-2; cdr3_nt: TGTGCCAGCAGCCAACAGAACCGGGAGGAACAGCCCCAGCATTTT; cdr3_aa: CASSQQNREEQPQHF
d_call: TRBD2; clone_size: .; j_call: TRBJ2-7; v_call: TRBV7-3; cdr3_nt: TGTGCCAGCAGTTCCCTAGCGGGAGCCTACGAGCAGTACTTC; cdr3_aa: CASSSLAGAYEQYF
d_call: TRBD2; clone_size: .; j_call: TRBJ2-3; v_call: TRBV4-1; cdr3_nt: TGCGCCAGCAGCCAGCCACGACTAGCGGGAGTGGATACGCAGTATTTT; cdr3_aa: CASSQPRLAGVDTQYF
d_call: TRBD2; clone_size: .; j_call: TRBJ2-1; v_call: TRBV5-5; cdr3_nt: TGTGCCAGCAGCTTTAGCGGGAGTGGGTACAATGAGCAGTTCTTC; cdr3_aa: CASSFSGSGYNEQFF
d_call: .; clone_size: .; j_call: TRBJ1-5; v_call: TRBV15; cdr3_nt: TGTGCCACCAGCAGAGAACAGGTTACCAATCAGCCCCAGCATTTT; cdr3_aa: CATSREQVTNQPQHF
d_call: TRBD1; clone_size: .; j_call: TRBJ2-3; v_call: TRBV5-6; cdr3_nt: TGTGCCAGCAGCTTGGGGACAGGGGGGAGAGATACGCAGTATTTT; cdr3_aa: CASSLGTGGRDTQYF
d_call: TRBD1; clone_size: .; j_call: TRBJ1-2; v_call: TRBV19; cdr3_nt: TGTGCCAGTAGCCTCCTTTCCGGGACAGACTATGGCTACACCTTC; cdr3_aa: CASSLLSGTDYGYTF
d_call: TRBD1; clone_size: many; j_call: TRBJ1-1; v_call: TRBV2; cdr3_nt: TGTGCCAGCAGCCCCGTGGGACAGGAGATGAACACTGAAGCTTTCTTT; cdr3_aa: CASSPVGQEMNTEAFF
d_call: TRBD1; clone_size: .; j_call: TRBJ2-5; v_call: TRBV10-3; cdr3_nt: TGTGCCACGAGGTCCGGGACAGGGGACGAGACCCAGTACTTC; cdr3_aa: CATRSGTGDETQYF
d_call: TRBD1; clone_size: .; j_call: TRBJ2-1; v_call: TRBV4-2; cdr3_nt: TGTGCCAGCAGCCAAAGGTTCGGGGACAGCCCCCATGAGCAGTTCTTC; cdr3_aa: CASSQRFGDSPHEQFF
d_call: .; clone_size: once; j_call: TRBJ2-7; v_call: TRBV28; cdr3_nt: TGTGCCAGCAGTTTTGGGACACACTACGAGCAGTACTTC; cdr3_aa: CASSFGTHYEQYF
d_call: .; clone_size: .; j_call: TRBJ1-5; v_call: TRBV4-1; cdr3_nt: TGCGCCAGCAGCCAAGATTCCGGACAGCCTTTATTCCAGCATTTT; cdr3_aa: CASSQDSGQPLFQHF
d_call: TRBD2; clone_size: .; j_call: TRBJ2-5; v_call: TRBV10-3; cdr3_nt: TGTGCCGTCGGGGGGGACGGGAGCTTCCAAGAGACCCAGTACTTC; cdr3_aa: CAVGGDGSFQETQYF
d_call: .; clone_size: .; j_call: TRBJ2-1; v_call: TRBV9; cdr3_nt: TGTGCCAGCAGCGTAGTTACAGGAGACAATGAGCAGTTCTTC; cdr3_aa: CASSVVTGDNEQFF
d_call: .; clone_size: .; j_call: TRBJ1-4; v_call: TRBV28; cdr3_nt: TGTGCCAGCAGTGTTAAGCGTGTCCTTCTGACCTCTAATGAAAAACTGTTTTTT; cdr3_aa: CASSVKRVLLTSNEKLFF
d_call: .; clone_size: .; j_call: TRBJ1-2; v_call: TRBV5-4; cdr3_nt: TGTGCCAGCAGCTCACCTGAGGGAGACTATGGCTACACCTTC; cdr3_aa: CASSSPEGDYGYTF
d_call: .; clone_size: .; j_call: TRBJ1-2; v_call: TRBV7-9; cdr3_nt: TGTGCCAGCAGCTTGACACAGCCTTACTATGGCTACACCTTC; cdr3_aa: CASSLTQPYYGYTF
d_call: TRBD2; clone_size: .; j_call: TRBJ2-3; v_call: TRBV9; cdr3_nt: TGTGCCAGCAGCGCGACTAGCGGGAGGCCTAGCACAGATACGCAGTATTTT; cdr3_aa: CASSATSGRPSTDTQYF
d_call: .; clone_size: .; j_call: TRBJ1-1; v_call: TRBV6-1; cdr3_nt: TGTGCCAGCAGTGAATATTTGCTATCTTCGGGGGGAAAGAACACTGAAGCTTTCTTT; cdr3_aa: CASSEYLLSSGGKNTEAFF
d_call: .; clone_size: .; j_call: TRBJ2-7; v_call: TRBV28; cdr3_nt: TGTGCCAGCAGTTTAGTCCCTCCCTACGAGCAGTACTTC; cdr3_aa: CASSLVPPYEQYF
d_call: .; clone_size: .; j_call: TRBJ2-1; v_call: TRBV5-1; cdr3_nt: TGCGCCAGCAGCTTGGACTCCACCTACAATGAGCAGTTCTTC; cdr3_aa: CASSLDSTYNEQFF
d_call: .; clone_size: .; j_call: TRBJ1-1; v_call: TRBV19; cdr3_nt: TGTGCCAGTAGTATGACAGGGAACACTGAAGCTTTCTTT; cdr3_aa: CASSMTGNTEAFF
d_call: TRBD1; clone_size: .; j_call: TRBJ1-1; v_call: TRBV27; cdr3_nt: TGTGCCAGCAGCCTTACCGGGACAGGCCTTGAAGCTTTCTTT; cdr3_aa: CASSLTGTGLEAFF
d_call: TRBD1; clone_size: .; j_call: TRBJ2-7; v_call: TRBV19; cdr3_nt: TGTGCCAGTAGCCTGAAGGAACCCGGGACAGGGATCTACTACGAGCAGTACTTC; cdr3_aa: CASSLKEPGTGIYYEQYF
d_call: .; clone_size: .; j_call: TRBJ1-1; v_call: TRBV11-2; cdr3_nt: TGTGCCAGCAGCTTAGGGAGGGTACAAGCTTTCTTT; cdr3_aa: CASSLGRVQAFF
d_call: TRBD2; clone_size: .; j_call: TRBJ2-1; v_call: TRBV29-1; cdr3_nt: TGCAGCGTTGGACTAGCGTATATCAATGAGCAGTTCTTC; cdr3_aa: CSVGLAYINEQFF
d_call: .; clone_size: .; j_call: TRBJ1-2; v_call: TRBV19; cdr3_nt: TGTGCCAGTAGCCTGGGGACAAACTATGGCTACACCTTC; cdr3_aa: CASSLGTNYGYTF
d_call: .; clone_size: .; j_call: TRBJ1-1; v_call: TRBV28; cdr3_nt: TGTGCCAGCAGTTCTGCGTCCCTAGACCTGGTTGAAGCTTTCTTT; cdr3_aa: CASSSASLDLVEAFF
d_call: TRBD2; clone_size: .; j_call: TRBJ2-2; v_call: TRBV2; cdr3_nt: TGTGCCAGCAGTGAGAGACCGCGGCTAGCGGCAAACACCGGGGAGCTGTTTTTT; cdr3_aa: CASSERPRLAANTGELFF
d_call: .; clone_size: .; j_call: TRBJ1-2; v_call: TRBV29-1; cdr3_nt: TGCAGCGTGGAGTCTAACTATGGCTACACCTTC; cdr3_aa: CSVESNYGYTF
d_call: TRBD2; clone_size: .; j_call: TRBJ2-3; v_call: TRBV7-9; cdr3_nt: TGTGCCAGCAGCTTCTCGAGGACTAGCGGGTTCGGGTCCACAGATACGCAGTATTTT; cdr3_aa: CASSFSRTSGFGSTDTQYF
d_call: .; clone_size: .; j_call: TRBJ2-6; v_call: TRBV29-1; cdr3_nt: TGCAGCGTTCGAGGGTTGGCTGGGGCCAACGTCCTGACTTTC; cdr3_aa: CSVRGLAGANVLTF
d_call: TRBD1; clone_size: .; j_call: TRBJ1-1; v_call: TRBV29-1; cdr3_nt: TGCAGCGTTGAAGCAGGGGGAAGGACTGAAGCTTTCTTT; cdr3_aa: CSVEAGGRTEAFF
d_call: .; clone_size: .; j_call: TRBJ1-1; v_call: TRBV6-1; cdr3_nt: TGTGCCAGCAGTATCTTACAGGACCAGGCTGAAGCTTTCTTT; cdr3_aa: CASSILQDQAEAFF
d_call: TRBD1; clone_size: .; j_call: TRBJ1-2; v_call: TRBV10-3; cdr3_nt: TGTGCCATCAGTGAGTTGAAGGGGGCTCGTTATGGCTACACCTTC; cdr3_aa: CAISELKGARYGYTF